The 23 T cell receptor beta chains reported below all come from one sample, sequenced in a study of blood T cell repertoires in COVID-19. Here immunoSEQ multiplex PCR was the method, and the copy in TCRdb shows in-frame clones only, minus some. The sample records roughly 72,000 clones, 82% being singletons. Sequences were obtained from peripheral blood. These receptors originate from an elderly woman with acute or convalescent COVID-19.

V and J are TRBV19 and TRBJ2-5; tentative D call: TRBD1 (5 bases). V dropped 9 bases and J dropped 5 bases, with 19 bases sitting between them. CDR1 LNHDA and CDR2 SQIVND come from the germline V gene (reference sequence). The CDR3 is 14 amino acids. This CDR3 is CASGDLGSGETQYF. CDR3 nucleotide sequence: TGTGCCAGCGGCGACCTGGGGTCAGGGGAGACCCAGTACTTC.

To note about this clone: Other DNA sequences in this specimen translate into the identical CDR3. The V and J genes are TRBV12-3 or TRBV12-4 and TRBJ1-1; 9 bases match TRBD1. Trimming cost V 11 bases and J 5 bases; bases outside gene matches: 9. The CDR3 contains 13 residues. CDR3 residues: CASRTGEGTEAFF. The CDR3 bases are TGTGCCTCCCGGACAGGGGAAGGAACTGAAGCTTTCTTT.

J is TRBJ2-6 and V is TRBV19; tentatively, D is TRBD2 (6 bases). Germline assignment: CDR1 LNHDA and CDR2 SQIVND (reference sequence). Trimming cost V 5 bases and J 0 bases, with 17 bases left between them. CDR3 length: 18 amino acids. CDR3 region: CASSDRGAGYSGANVLTF. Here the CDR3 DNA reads TGTGCCAGTAGTGACCGCGGGGCAGGGTACTCTGGGGCCAACGTCCTGACTTTC.

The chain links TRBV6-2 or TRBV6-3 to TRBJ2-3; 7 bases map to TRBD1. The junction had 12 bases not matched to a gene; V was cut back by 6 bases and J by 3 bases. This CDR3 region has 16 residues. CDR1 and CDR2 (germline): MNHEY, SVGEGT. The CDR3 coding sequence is TGTGCCAGCAGCGAGATTGAGACAGGGTGGACAGATACGCAGTATTTT. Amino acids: CASSEIETGWTDTQYF.

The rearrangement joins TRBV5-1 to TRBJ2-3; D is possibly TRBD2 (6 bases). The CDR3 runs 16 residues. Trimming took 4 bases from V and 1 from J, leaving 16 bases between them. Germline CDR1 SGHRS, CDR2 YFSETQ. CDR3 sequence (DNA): TGCGCCAGCAGCGGGGGTGCGGGACTCGGCACAGATACGCAGTATTTT. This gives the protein CASSGGAGLGTDTQYF.

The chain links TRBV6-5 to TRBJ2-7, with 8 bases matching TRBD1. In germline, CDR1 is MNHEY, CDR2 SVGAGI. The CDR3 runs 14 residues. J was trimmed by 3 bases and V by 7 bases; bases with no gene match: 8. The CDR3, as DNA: TGTGCCAGCACCCGACAGGGGACCCACTACGAGCAGTACTTC. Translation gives CASTRQGTHYEQYF.

The CDR3 reads CASSRRTGMNTEAFF. The CDR3 nucleotides read TGTGCCAGCAGCCGCCGGACAGGGATGAACACTGAAGCTTTCTTT. This chain joins TRBV14 and TRBJ1-1, with 8 bases matching TRBD1. With V trimmed by 4 bases and J by 0 bases, 4 bases remained unmatched. Germline-derived CDR1 and CDR2 are SGHDN and FVKESK. The CDR3 has 15 residues.

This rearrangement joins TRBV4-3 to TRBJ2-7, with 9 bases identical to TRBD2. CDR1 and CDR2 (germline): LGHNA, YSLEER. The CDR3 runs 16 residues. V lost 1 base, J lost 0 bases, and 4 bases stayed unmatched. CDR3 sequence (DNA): TGCGCCAGCAGCCAAGGGACTAGCGCTAGCTCCTACGAGCAGTACTTC. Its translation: CASSQGTSASSYEQYF.

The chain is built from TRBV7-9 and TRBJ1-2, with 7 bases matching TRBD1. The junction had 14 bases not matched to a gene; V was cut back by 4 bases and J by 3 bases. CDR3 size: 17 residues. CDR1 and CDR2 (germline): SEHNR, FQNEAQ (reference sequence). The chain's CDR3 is CASSSGTAAMWYYGYTF. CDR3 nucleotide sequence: TGTGCCAGCAGCTCCGGGACAGCGGCCATGTGGTACTATGGCTACACCTTC.

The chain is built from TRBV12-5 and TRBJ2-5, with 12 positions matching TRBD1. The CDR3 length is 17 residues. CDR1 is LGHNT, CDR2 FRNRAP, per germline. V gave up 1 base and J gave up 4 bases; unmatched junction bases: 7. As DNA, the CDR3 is TGTGCTAGTGGTTTGGCAACCGGGACAGGGGGCTCAGAGACCCAGTACTTC. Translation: CASGLATGTGGSETQYF. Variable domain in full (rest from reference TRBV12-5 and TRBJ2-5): DARVTQTPRHKVTEMGQEVTMRCQPILGHNTVFWYRQTMMQGLELLAYFRNRAPLDDSGMPKDRFSAEMPDATLATLKIQPSEPRDSAVYFCASGLATGTGGSETQYFGPGTRLLVL.

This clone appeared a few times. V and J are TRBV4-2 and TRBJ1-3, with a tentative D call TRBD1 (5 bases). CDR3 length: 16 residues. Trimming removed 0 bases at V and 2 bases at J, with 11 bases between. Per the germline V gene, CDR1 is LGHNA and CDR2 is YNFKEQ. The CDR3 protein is CASSQDALTAGNTIYF. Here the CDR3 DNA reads TGTGCCAGCAGCCAAGATGCCTTGACAGCTGGAAACACCATATATTTT.

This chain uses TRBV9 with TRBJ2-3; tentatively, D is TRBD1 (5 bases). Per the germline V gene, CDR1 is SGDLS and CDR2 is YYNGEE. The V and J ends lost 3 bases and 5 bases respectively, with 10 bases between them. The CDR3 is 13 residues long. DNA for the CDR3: TGTGCCAGCAGCGCGCCAGGGATAGATACGCAGTATTTT. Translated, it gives CASSAPGIDTQYF.

DNA of the CDR3: TGTGCCAGCACCTTAGGGGGTAACTCTGGAAACACCATATATTTT. Translation gives CASTLGGNSGNTIYF. V is TRBV6-6 and J is TRBJ1-3; D is perhaps TRBD1 (6 bases). Germline-derived CDR1 and CDR2 are MNHNY and SVGAGI (reference sequence). The CDR3 totals 15 residues. The ends were cut back, 7 bases at V and 0 bases at J, with 13 bases in the middle.

DNA for the CDR3: TGTGCCAGCAGTGAGACAGGGGCACCCTACGAGCAGTACTTC. This encodes CASSETGAPYEQYF. The gene calls are TRBV6-1 and TRBJ2-7; TRBD1 matches at 8 bases. CDR3 length: 14 residues. The germline V gene encodes CDR1 MNHNS and CDR2 SASEGT. Trimming took 3 bases from V and 2 from J; bases not matched to a gene: 3.

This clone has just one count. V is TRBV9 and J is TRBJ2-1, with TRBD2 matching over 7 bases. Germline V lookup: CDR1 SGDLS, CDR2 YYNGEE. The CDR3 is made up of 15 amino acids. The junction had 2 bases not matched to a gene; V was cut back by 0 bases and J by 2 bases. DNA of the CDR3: TGTGCCAGCAGCGTAGGGGGAGGGGCCTACAATGAGCAGTTCTTC. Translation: CASSVGGGAYNEQFF.

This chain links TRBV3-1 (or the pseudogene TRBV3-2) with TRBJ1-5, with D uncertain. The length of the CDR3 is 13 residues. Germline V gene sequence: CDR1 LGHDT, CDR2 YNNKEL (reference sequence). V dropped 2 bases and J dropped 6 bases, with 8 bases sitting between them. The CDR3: CASSQIPSQPQHF. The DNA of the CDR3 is TGTGCCAGCAGCCAAATCCCCAGTCAGCCCCAGCATTTT.

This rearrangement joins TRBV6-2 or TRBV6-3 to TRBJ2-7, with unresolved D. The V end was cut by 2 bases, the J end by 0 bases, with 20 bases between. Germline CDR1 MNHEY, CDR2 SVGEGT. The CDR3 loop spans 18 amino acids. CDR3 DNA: TGTGCCAGCAGTTACCTCCTCGTACAAGCGCGCACCTCCTACGAGCAGTACTTC. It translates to CASSYLLVQARTSYEQYF.

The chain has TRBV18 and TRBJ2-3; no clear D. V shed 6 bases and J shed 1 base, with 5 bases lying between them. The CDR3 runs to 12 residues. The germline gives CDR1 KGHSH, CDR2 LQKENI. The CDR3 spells CASSRGTDTQYF. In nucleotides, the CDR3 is TGTGCCAGCTCCCGCGGCACAGATACGCAGTATTTT. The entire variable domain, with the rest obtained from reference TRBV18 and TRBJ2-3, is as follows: NAGVMQNPRHLVRRRGQEARLRCSPMKGHSHVYWYRQLPEEGLKFMVYLQKENIIDESGMPKERFSAEFPKEGPSILRIQQVVRGDSAAYFCASSRGTDTQYFGPGTRLTVL.

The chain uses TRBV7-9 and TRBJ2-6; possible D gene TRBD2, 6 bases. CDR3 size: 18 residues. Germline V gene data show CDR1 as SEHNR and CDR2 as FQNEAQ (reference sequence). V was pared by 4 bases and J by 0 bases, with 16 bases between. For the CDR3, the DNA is TGTGCCAGCAGCTCCGCCCCCGGGGGAAACTCTGGGGCCAACGTCCTGACTTTC. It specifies CASSSAPGGNSGANVLTF.

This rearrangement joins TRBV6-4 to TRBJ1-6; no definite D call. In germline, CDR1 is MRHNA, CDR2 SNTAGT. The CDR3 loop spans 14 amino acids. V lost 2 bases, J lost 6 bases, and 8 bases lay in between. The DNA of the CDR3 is TGTGCCAGCAGTGACGAGGGTTTTAATTCACCCCTCCACTTT. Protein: CASSDEGFNSPLHF.

The CDR3: CSVEDPGSSNEQFF. The CDR3 DNA reads as TGCAGCGTTGAAGACCCGGGATCGAGTAATGAGCAGTTCTTC. The V gene is TRBV29-1, the J gene TRBJ2-1, with D maybe TRBD2 (5 bases). Germline lookup yields CDR1 SQVTM and CDR2 ANQGSEA. CDR3 length equals 14 residues. Deletions cut 0 bases from V and 7 bases from J, with 13 bases between.

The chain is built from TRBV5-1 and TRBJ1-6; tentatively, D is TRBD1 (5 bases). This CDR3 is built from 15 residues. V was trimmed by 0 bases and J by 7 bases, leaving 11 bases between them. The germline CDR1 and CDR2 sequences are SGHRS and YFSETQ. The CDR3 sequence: CASSLAGPGNSPLHF. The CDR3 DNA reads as TGCGCCAGCAGCTTGGCCGGGCCAGGGAATTCACCCCTCCACTTT.

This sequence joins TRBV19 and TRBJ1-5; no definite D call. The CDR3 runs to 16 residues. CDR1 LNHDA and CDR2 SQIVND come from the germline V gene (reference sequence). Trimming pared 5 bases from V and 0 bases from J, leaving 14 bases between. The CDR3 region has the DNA TGTGCCAGTAGTCCAACCACCCCCGGTAGCAATCAGCCCCAGCATTTT. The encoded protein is CASSPTTPGSNQPQHF.